These 13 T cell receptor beta chains share one sample of origin, sequenced in a study of T cells in Graves' hyperthyroidism and ophthalmopathy. Amplification yielded TCR beta CDR3 regions, with RNA transcripts as the source. Using the HTBI primer set, a first-round RT-PCR was run on the TCR CDR3. MiXCR was run by TCRdb on the multiplex PCR reads, yielding one entry per CDR3 protein. The sample consists of roughly 150,000 distinct CDR3 sequences, over 7.5% of them appearing once. Sample: blood. The receptors here all came from a young woman with Graves' hyperthyroidism that later progressed to Graves' ophthalmopathy.

This chain links TRBV5-5 with TRBJ2-7; D gene uncertain. V gave up 3 bases and J gave up 0 bases, with 16 bases separating them. CDR1 is SGHKS, CDR2 YYEKEE, per germline (reference sequence). This CDR3 spans 16 amino acids. In nucleotides, the CDR3 is TGTGCCAGCAGCTCCCCCGGGTCTTCTCCCTCCTACGAGCAGTACTTC. As protein: CASSSPGSSPSYEQYF. Using reference TRBV5-5 and TRBJ2-7 for the parts outside the CDR3, the full variable domain is DAGVTQSPTHLIKTRGQQVTLRCSPISGHKSVSWYQQVLGQGPQFIFQYYEKEERGRGNFPDRFSARQFPNYSSELNVNALLLGDSALYLCASSSPGSSPSYEQYFGPGTRLTVT.

This clonotype was recorded many times. The rearrangement links TRBV19 to TRBJ1-1, with 8 bases fitting TRBD1. The V and J ends lost 0 bases and 5 bases, in that order; junction bases with no gene match: 11. The CDR3 sequence is 17 residues long. Germline values: CDR1 LNHDA, CDR2 SQIVND (reference sequence). The CDR3 DNA sequence: TGTGCCAGTAGTATAGATTTTTTGGACAGGGAAGAGACTGAAGCTTTCTTT. Translation: CASSIDFLDREETEAFF.

This clonotype was counted between two and nine times. The chain uses TRBV5-4 and TRBJ2-1, with TRBD1 identical over 8 bases. The junction had 8 bases not matched to a gene; V was cut back by 4 bases and J by 5 bases. CDR1 is SGHNT, CDR2 YYREEE, per germline (reference sequence). This CDR3 is 15 amino acids long. CDR3 sequence: CASSKDRVVNNEQFF. DNA of the CDR3: TGTGCCAGCAGCAAGGACAGGGTGGTTAACAATGAGCAGTTCTTC.

A note on this clonotype: With a much larger clone just one base away, this may be a read error. In nucleotides, the CDR3 is TGTGCCAGCAGTCTTTCTGCAACTAATGAAAAACTGTTTTTT. Protein sequence: CASSLSATNEKLFF. The chain recombines TRBV14 with TRBJ1-4, with D hard to call. Germline V gene lookup returns CDR1 SGHDN and CDR2 FVKESK. CDR3 length: 14 amino acids. Trimming shortened V by 6 bases and J by 0 bases, and 8 bases separated the two germline ends.

Comment on this clonotype: This clone may be a read error of a much larger clone one base away. This rearrangement joins TRBV7-3 to TRBJ1-6; no definite D call. The CDR3 sequence is 16 residues long. CDR1 SGHTA and CDR2 FQGTGA come from the germline V gene. The V and J ends lost 0 bases and 11 bases respectively, with 17 bases between them. CDR3 region: CASSLTGGVTDPPLHF. The CDR3 DNA follows: TGTGCCAGCAGCTTAACGGGAGGCGTGACGGATCCACCCCTCCACTTT.

This clonotype was seen ten or more times. This chain connects TRBV28 to TRBJ1-2, with 10 nucleotides matching TRBD1. This CDR3 is built from 14 residues. Trimming removed 10 bases from V and 4 bases from J; junction bases left unmatched: 9. The germline V gene has CDR1 MDHEN and CDR2 SYDVKM. The CDR3 loop is CATRRQGAVYGYTF. The CDR3 DNA follows: TGTGCCACTCGACGACAGGGGGCGGTCTATGGCTACACCTTC.

The chain employs TRBV4-1 and TRBJ1-2, with TRBD1 identical over 9 bases. V lost 2 bases and J lost 7; bases outside the gene matches: 11. Germline CDR1 and CDR2: MGHRA and YSYEKL. This CDR3 comprises 16 residues. CDR3 in amino acids: CASSQPIQGAQGGYTF. CDR3 nucleotide sequence: TGCGCCAGCAGCCAACCGATACAGGGGGCTCAAGGTGGCTACACCTTC.

This clonotype was seen at least ten times. J is TRBJ2-7 and V is TRBV20-1; D is perhaps TRBD1 (6 bases). The V gene lost 3 bases and the J gene lost 3 bases, with 18 bases spanning the gap. This CDR3 spans 15 amino acids. Germline V CDR1 and CDR2: DFQATT, SNEGSKA (reference sequence). The CDR3 coding sequence is TGCAGTGCTAGGGACGTCGGACAGCATCTCTACGAGCAGTACTTC. Residues: CSARDVGQHLYEQYF.

The J gene is TRBJ1-3, the V gene TRBV19; D call uncertain. Trimming pared 7 bases from V and 3 bases from J, leaving 10 bases between. CDR1 is LNHDA, CDR2 SQIVND, per germline (reference sequence). The CDR3 is made up of 13 amino acids. This chain's CDR3 is CASMWQDGNTIYF. DNA of the CDR3: TGTGCCAGTATGTGGCAGGATGGAAACACCATATATTTT.

This clonotype showed up many times. V gene TRBV6-1 combines with J gene TRBJ1-4; 7 bases match TRBD1. The CDR3 runs 15 residues. Germline trimming cut 5 bases from V and 8 bases from J; bases unmatched to any gene: 11. Germline V CDR1 and CDR2: MNHNS, SASEGT. This CDR3 reads CASSYPRGRHEKLFF. DNA of the CDR3: TGTGCCAGCAGTTACCCGAGGGGGCGTCACGAAAAACTGTTTTTT.

This clonotype was detected many times. This sequence joins TRBV11-2 and TRBJ2-7, with D perhaps matching TRBD1 (7 bases). The CDR3 sequence is 14 residues long. Deletions cut 4 bases from V and 2 bases from J, with 12 bases between. Germline V gene sequence: CDR1 SGHAT, CDR2 FQNNGV. CDR3 protein: CASSWGDRAYEQYF. DNA of the CDR3: TGTGCCAGCAGCTGGGGGGACAGAGCCTACGAGCAGTACTTC. The variable domain in full, completed from reference TRBV11-2 and TRBJ2-7, reads EAGVAQSPRYKIIEKRQSVAFWCNPISGHATLYWYQQILGQGPKLLIQFQNNGVVDDSQLPKDRFSAERLKGVDSTLKIQPAKLEDSAVYLCASSWGDRAYEQYFGPGTRLTVT.

This chain connects TRBV2 to TRBJ2-1; 9 nucleotides match TRBD2. The germline gives CDR1 SNHLY, CDR2 FYNNEI. V shed 6 bases, J shed 8 bases, and the junction held 14 bases outside the gene matches. This CDR3 spans 16 amino acids. The CDR3 here is CASSLPPSGVWDEQFF. The CDR3 region has the DNA TGTGCCAGCAGCCTCCCCCCTAGCGGGGTTTGGGATGAGCAGTTCTTC. The full variable domain, in which reference TRBV2 and TRBJ2-1 provide the parts outside the CDR3, is EPEVTQTPSHQVTQMGQEVILRCVPISNHLYFYWYRQILGQKVEFLVSFYNNEISEKSEIFDDQFSVERPDGSNFTLKIRSTKLEDSAMYFCASSLPPSGVWDEQFFGPGTRLTVL.

Ten or more counts support this clonotype. The chain couples TRBV19 to TRBJ1-1; unclear D gene. The CDR3 spans 15 residues. Trimming shortened V by 3 bases and J by 3 bases, and 14 bases separated the two germline ends. CDR1 LNHDA and CDR2 SQIVND come from the germline V gene (reference sequence). CDR3 sequence reads: CASSISYGIHTEAFF. CDR3 in DNA: TGTGCCAGTAGTATTTCGTATGGGATACACACTGAAGCTTTCTTT.